This T cell receptor beta chain stems from a study of blood T cell repertoires in COVID-19. Study as a whole: PBMCs, B-cell-depleted T cells, or T cells were the source of the cDNA or gDNA that made up the material.

In the study's own analysis: How many nucleated cells were present was estimated from reference gene primer amplification. Assay: immunoSEQ multiplex PCR; the TCRdb copy retains only in-frame clones and omits some. The V and J calls and the clone size are those of that table, but D and trimming were determined from the DNA. Among about 44,000 clones listed, approximately 81% were seen once. Per germline, CDR1 SGDLS and CDR2 YYNGEE. This CDR3 is 19 amino acids long. With V trimmed by 4 bases and J by 2 bases, 15 bases remained unmatched. The chain recombines TRBV9 with TRBJ2-3; 11 bases agree with TRBD2. Specimen: peripheral blood. The receptor was derived from a woman in her 70s with acute or convalescent COVID-19. The CDR3 loop reads CASSPLGGRLAGNTDTQYF. The CDR3 nucleotides are TGTGCCAGCAGCCCCCTAGGGGGGAGACTAGCGGGAAACACAGATACGCAGTATTTT.